These 27 T cell receptor beta chains originate from one sample sequenced in a study of blood T cell repertoires in COVID-19. Profiling relied on immunoSEQ multiplex PCR, and the TCRdb table lists in-frame clones only, not all of them. This table holds roughly 250,000 clones, roughly 85% found once. Sequencing was carried out using peripheral blood. These receptors all come from a man aged 40-55 years with acute or convalescent COVID-19.

The chain couples TRBV7-9 to TRBJ2-7, with 7 nucleotides matching TRBD2. V lost 1 base and J lost 2; bases outside the gene matches: 5. The CDR3 has 15 amino acids. Germline CDR1 is SEHNR and CDR2 is FQNEAQ (reference sequence). The CDR3 coding sequence is TGTGCCAGCAGCTTAGGTGCGGGGGTCCCCTACGAGCAGTACTTC. Protein sequence: CASSLGAGVPYEQYF.

V gene TRBV2 combines with J gene TRBJ2-5; no firm D call. V was cut by 0 bases and J by 5 bases, with 19 bases left in between. CDR1 is SNHLY and CDR2 is FYNNEI in the germline V gene. This CDR3 has 17 residues. The CDR3 DNA sequence: TGTGCCAGCAGTGAAGCCCTGACGGGTAACGAAAGGGAGACCCAGTACTTC. Protein sequence: CASSEALTGNERETQYF.

CDR3: CASSVVPGGNTEAFF. The CDR3 DNA follows: TGTGCCAGCAGCGTAGTCCCAGGGGGAAACACTGAAGCTTTCTTT. The genes are TRBV9 and TRBJ1-1; 7 bases agree with TRBD1. Looked up from germline, CDR1 is SGDLS and CDR2 is YYNGEE. This CDR3 region has 15 residues. Trimming at V came to 0 bases and at J to 2 bases, leaving 4 bases not matched to a gene.

This chain connects TRBV7-9 to TRBJ2-3; 8 bases are a match to TRBD2. Germline V CDR1 and CDR2: SEHNR, FQNEAQ (reference sequence). CDR3 length: 17 residues. After removal of 5 bases from V and 2 bases from J, the junction contained 12 bases not matched to a gene. The CDR3 sequence is CASSLGRVGGPTDTQYF. Here the CDR3 DNA reads TGTGCCAGCAGCCTCGGGAGGGTGGGGGGACCCACAGATACGCAGTATTTT.

The chain joins TRBV28 to TRBJ2-7; a weak D match, TRBD2 (6 bases). The germline V and J ends were trimmed by 6 bases and 1 base, with 16 bases remaining between them. Germline V CDR1 and CDR2: MDHEN, SYDVKM. This CDR3 region has 15 residues. The CDR3 nucleotides are TGTGCCAGCAGACTTAGCGGTGGGGTTTCCTACGAGCAGTACTTC. Protein sequence: CASRLSGGVSYEQYF.

V usage is TRBV5-1 and J usage is TRBJ2-5, with TRBD1 matching 7 bases. In germline, CDR1 is SGHRS, CDR2 YFSETQ. This CDR3 is built from 14 residues. V was pared by 3 bases and J by 7 bases, with 9 bases of the junction left unmatched. CDR3 residues: CASSSTGFATTQYF. As DNA, the CDR3 is TGCGCCAGCAGCTCGACAGGGTTCGCCACGACCCAGTACTTC.

This chain connects TRBV2 to TRBJ1-2; D is unclear. The germline V gene has CDR1 SNHLY and CDR2 FYNNEI. V lost 4 bases to trimming and J lost 7 bases, with 10 bases between them. The CDR3 runs to 12 residues. The CDR3 bases are TGTGCCAGCAGTGTCCGGGCGGGTGGCTACACCTTC. As protein: CASSVRAGGYTF.

The chain recombines TRBV4-2 with TRBJ2-5; 8 positions match TRBD1. The CDR3 is 15 residues long. Trimming took 2 bases from V and 5 from J; bases not matched to a gene: 7. Per germline, CDR1 LGHNA and CDR2 YNFKEQ. The CDR3 loop is CASSQNPTGEETQYF. The CDR3, as DNA: TGTGCCAGCAGCCAAAACCCGACAGGGGAGGAGACCCAGTACTTC.

The V call is TRBV5-1, the J call TRBJ2-7; 9 bases are shared with TRBD1. CDR3 length: 18 residues. Germline trimming cut 2 bases from V and 2 bases from J; bases unmatched to any gene: 14. The V gene's germline CDR1 is SGHRS and CDR2 YFSETQ. This CDR3 reads CASSLSTSRQGVAYEQYF. DNA of the CDR3: TGCGCCAGCAGCTTATCCACGAGTCGACAGGGGGTCGCCTACGAGCAGTACTTC.

The chain joins TRBV28 to TRBJ2-3, with TRBD2 matching over 7 bases. V shed 5 bases, J shed 6 bases, and the junction held 2 bases outside the gene matches. CDR3 length: 12 residues. Per germline, CDR1 MDHEN and CDR2 SYDVKM. The CDR3 DNA sequence: TGTGCCAGCAGTGAACTAGCGGATACGCAGTATTTT. As protein: CASSELADTQYF.

The CDR3 here is CASSPTGNGYTF. CDR3 bases: TGTGCCAGCAGCCCTACAGGGAATGGCTACACCTTC. The genes are TRBV9 and TRBJ1-2, with a possible D match to TRBD1 (6 bases). CDR1 is SGDLS, CDR2 YYNGEE, per germline. V was shortened by 4 bases and J by 6 bases, with 10 bases between the two germline ends. This CDR3 region has 12 residues.

The chain links TRBV5-4 to TRBJ1-1; possible D gene TRBD1, 5 bases. Per the germline V gene, CDR1 is SGHNT and CDR2 is YYREEE (reference sequence). The CDR3 extends over 15 amino acids. The V end lost 3 bases, the J end lost 2 bases, and 14 bases lay between the germline ends. As DNA, the CDR3 is TGTGCCAGCAGCTCGACAGCTAAAGGAAACACTGAAGCTTTCTTT. It yields the protein CASSSTAKGNTEAFF.

V usage is TRBV5-3 and J usage is TRBJ2-1; D might be TRBD1 (6 bases). TRBV5-3 is sorted into the ORF group, with uncertain function. Trimming shortened V by 0 bases and J by 8 bases, and 9 bases separated the two germline ends. The CDR3 extends over 13 amino acids. The CDR3 region has the DNA TGTGCCAGAAGCTTGGCCTCAGGGGATGAGCAGTTCTTC. Protein product: CARSLASGDEQFF.

Details on this clone: Other nucleotide sequences in the sample specify the same CDR3. The chain joins TRBV3-1 (or the pseudogene TRBV3-2) to TRBJ1-2; TRBD1 matches 7 bases. The CDR3 totals 14 residues. CDR1 and CDR2 (germline): LGHDT, YNNKEL (reference sequence). Germline trimming cut 4 bases from V and 2 bases from J; bases unmatched to any gene: 4. CDR3 sequence: CASSRQGDNYGYTF. In DNA, the CDR3 is TGTGCCAGCAGCCGACAGGGTGACAACTATGGCTACACCTTC.

This clone showed up just once. The V and J genes are TRBV19 and TRBJ2-2; D remains ambiguous. Germline assignment: CDR1 LNHDA and CDR2 SQIVND (reference sequence). Trimming took 4 bases from V and 6 from J, leaving 6 bases between them. This CDR3 comprises 12 residues. As DNA, the CDR3 is TGTGCCAGTAGTACTTTTGCCGGGGAGCTGTTTTTT. It is translated as CASSTFAGELFF.

The rearrangement joins TRBV11-2 to TRBJ2-2; 10 bases agree with TRBD2. J gave up 6 bases and V 4 bases, and 5 bases lay outside the gene matches. The germline gives CDR1 SGHAT, CDR2 FQNNGV. The CDR3 consists of 15 residues. The CDR3, as DNA: TGTGCCAGCAGCTACCTAGCGGGGGTCCCCGGGGAGCTGTTTTTT. It encodes CASSYLAGVPGELFF.

J is TRBJ1-1 and V is TRBV19; possibly TRBD1 for D (6 bases). Germline V gene lookup returns CDR1 LNHDA and CDR2 SQIVND (reference sequence). The CDR3 has 15 amino acids. V lost 5 bases and J lost 0, with 13 bases in between. In DNA form, the CDR3 reads TGTGCCAGTAGTTCCGGGACAAACATGAACACTGAAGCTTTCTTT. Its translation is CASSSGTNMNTEAFF.

The table lists this clone with a few counts. The rearrangement uses TRBV7-3 and TRBJ2-3, with 7 positions matching TRBD1. Germline V CDR1 and CDR2: SGHTA, FQGTGA. J was trimmed by 5 bases and V by 2 bases; bases with no gene match: 4. The CDR3 covers 14 residues. CDR3 region: CASSLGPGGDTQYF. CDR3 bases: TGTGCCAGCAGCTTAGGTCCAGGGGGAGATACGCAGTATTTT.

This clone was counted a few times. This chain joins TRBV6-5 and TRBJ1-1; weak D call: TRBD1 (6 bases). The CDR3 length is 13 residues. Germline V gives CDR1 MNHEY, CDR2 SVGAGI. Trimming pared 5 bases from V and 3 bases from J, leaving 10 bases between. CDR3 in amino acids: CASSKDSHTEAFF. The DNA for the CDR3 is TGTGCCAGCAGTAAGGACAGTCACACTGAAGCTTTCTTT.

In its sample, this clone was seen a few times. V is TRBV18 and J is TRBJ1-1, with 8 bases identical to TRBD1. Germline CDR1 KGHSH, CDR2 LQKENI. V shed 3 bases, J shed 3 bases, and the junction held 3 bases outside the gene matches. The length of the CDR3 is 14 residues. The CDR3 here is CASSPATGDTEAFF. CDR3 bases: TGTGCCAGCTCACCGGCGACAGGGGACACTGAAGCTTTCTTT.

V and J are TRBV19 and TRBJ2-7, with TRBD1 matching over 10 bases. Germline loops: CDR1 LNHDA, CDR2 SQIVND (reference sequence). V was pared by 4 bases and J by 2 bases, with 8 bases of the junction left unmatched. The CDR3 has 16 residues. In nucleotides, the CDR3 is TGTGCCAGTAGTACCACCGGACAGGGGGGGACCTACGAGCAGTACTTC. This sequence encodes CASSTTGQGGTYEQYF.

CDR3 nucleotides: TGTGCCAGCAGTCTGGGGAGCCTTGCCCCAACTAATGAAAAACTGTTTTTT. Translating gives CASSLGSLAPTNEKLFF. This sequence joins TRBV2 and TRBJ1-4; D is ambiguous. Trimming cost V 5 bases and J 0 bases, with 16 bases left between them. The CDR3 is 17 amino acids. Germline CDR1 reads SNHLY; CDR2 reads FYNNEI.

This chain uses TRBV3-1 (or the pseudogene TRBV3-2) with TRBJ1-1; 8 bases line up with TRBD1. Germline V gives CDR1 LGHDT, CDR2 YNNKEL (reference sequence). V dropped 1 base and J dropped 5; count of bases not matched to a gene: 9. CDR3 size: 16 residues. The CDR3 reads CASSQAGRQGRTEAFF. DNA for the CDR3: TGTGCCAGCAGCCAAGCCGGTCGACAGGGGCGGACTGAAGCTTTCTTT.

The chain uses TRBV2 and TRBJ1-3; 9 bases are shared with TRBD1. Germline assignment: CDR1 SNHLY and CDR2 FYNNEI. This CDR3 has 12 amino acids. The V gene end was trimmed by 6 bases and the J gene end by 11 bases; junction bases not matched to a gene: 5. CDR3 residues: CASRSTGGAIYF. CDR3 coding DNA: TGTGCCAGCAGGTCGACAGGGGGTGCCATATATTTT.

This clone was seen a few times. The chain links TRBV13 to TRBJ1-2; TRBD1 agrees at 9 bases. Germline V gene sequence: CDR1 PRHDT, CDR2 FYEKMQ (reference sequence). The CDR3 runs 15 residues. Trimming took 0 bases from V and 2 from J; bases not matched to a gene: 1. CDR3 in DNA: TGTGCCAGCAGCTTAGGAGGACAGGGGAACTATGGCTACACCTTC. It codes for CASSLGGQGNYGYTF.

The chain carries TRBV5-1 and TRBJ1-1; 10 bases map to TRBD1. Trimming cost V 4 bases and J 4 bases; bases outside gene matches: 4. The CDR3 has 14 residues. Germline V gene sequence: CDR1 SGHRS, CDR2 YFSETQ. The CDR3 coding sequence is TGCGCCAGCAGCCCCGGGACAGGGGTCACTGAAGCTTTCTTT. Translation: CASSPGTGVTEAFF.

V gene TRBV28 combines with J gene TRBJ1-3; the match to TRBD1 covers 7 bases. CDR3 length: 16 residues. Germline CDR1 is MDHEN and CDR2 is SYDVKM. V dropped 5 bases and J dropped 3; count of bases not matched to a gene: 10. The CDR3 protein is CASSGALRGFGNTIYF. The DNA of the CDR3 is TGTGCCAGCAGTGGAGCACTCAGGGGGTTTGGAAACACCATATATTTT.